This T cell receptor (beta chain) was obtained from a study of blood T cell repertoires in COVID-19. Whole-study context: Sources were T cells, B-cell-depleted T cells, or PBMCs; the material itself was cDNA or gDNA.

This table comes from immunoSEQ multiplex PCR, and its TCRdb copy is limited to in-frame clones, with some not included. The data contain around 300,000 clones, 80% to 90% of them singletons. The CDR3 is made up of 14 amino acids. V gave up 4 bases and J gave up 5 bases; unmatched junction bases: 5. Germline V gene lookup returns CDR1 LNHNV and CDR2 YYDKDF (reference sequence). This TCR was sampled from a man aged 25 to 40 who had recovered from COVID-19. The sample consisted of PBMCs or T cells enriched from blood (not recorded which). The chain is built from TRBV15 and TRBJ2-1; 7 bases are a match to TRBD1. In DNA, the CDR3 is TGTGCCACCAGCACAGACAGGGATCACAATGAGCAGTTCTTC. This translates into CATSTDRDHNEQFF.